In this sample, the clone carrying this T cell receptor (beta chain) turned up a few times. The antigen is unknown. This sample stems from a study of identical twins. With template switching, a universal primer site was added, and the cDNA carried unique molecular identifiers. TCRdb redid the calling of the 5' RACE reads with MiXCR, one entry per CDR3 protein. This table has approximately 260,000 distinct CDR3 sequences, around 8.8% appearing once. Study-level findings and limits: Twins shared beta out-of-frame sequences in excess, but this excess was weaker.

Per germline, CDR1 SGHTA and CDR2 FQGNSA. The CDR3 is 14 amino acids. V shed 2 bases and J shed 3 bases, with 11 bases lying between them. The sample was also reused in another study, on yellow fever vaccine responses in identical twins.

The rearrangement uses TRBV7-2 and TRBJ2-7; a possible D gene is TRBD1 (5 bases). Sequenced material: CD8+ T cells sorted from blood. The TCR sequence derives from a woman younger than 35 in good health. CDR3 DNA: TGTGCCAGCAGCTTACAGGGTCCCGTCTACGAGCAGTACTTC. This encodes CASSLQGPVYEQYF.